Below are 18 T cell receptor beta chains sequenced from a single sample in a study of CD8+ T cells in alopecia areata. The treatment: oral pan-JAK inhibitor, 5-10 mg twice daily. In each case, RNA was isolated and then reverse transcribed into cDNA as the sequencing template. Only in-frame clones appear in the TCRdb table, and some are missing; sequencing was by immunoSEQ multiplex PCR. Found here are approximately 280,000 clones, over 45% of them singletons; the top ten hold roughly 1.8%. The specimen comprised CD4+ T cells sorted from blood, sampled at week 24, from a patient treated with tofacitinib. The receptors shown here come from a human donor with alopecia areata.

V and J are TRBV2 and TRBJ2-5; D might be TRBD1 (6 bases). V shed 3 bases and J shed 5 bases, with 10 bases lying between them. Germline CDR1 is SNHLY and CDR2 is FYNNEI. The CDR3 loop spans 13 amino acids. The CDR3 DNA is TGTGCCAGCAGTGAGGAAGGGGGTGAGACCCAGTACTTC. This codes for CASSEEGGETQYF.

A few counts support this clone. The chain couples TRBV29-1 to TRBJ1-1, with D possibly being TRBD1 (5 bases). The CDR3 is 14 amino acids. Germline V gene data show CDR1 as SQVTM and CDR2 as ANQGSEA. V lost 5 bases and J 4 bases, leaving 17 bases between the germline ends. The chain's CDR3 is CSVHIRVTGTEAFF. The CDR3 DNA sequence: TGCAGCGTTCACATCAGGGTTACGGGCACTGAAGCTTTCTTT.

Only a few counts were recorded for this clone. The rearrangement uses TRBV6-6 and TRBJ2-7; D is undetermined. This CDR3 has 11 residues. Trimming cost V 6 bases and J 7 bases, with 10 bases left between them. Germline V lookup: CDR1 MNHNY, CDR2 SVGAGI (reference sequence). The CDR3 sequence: CASSQTPEQYF. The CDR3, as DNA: TGTGCCAGCAGCCAGACCCCGGAGCAGTACTTC.

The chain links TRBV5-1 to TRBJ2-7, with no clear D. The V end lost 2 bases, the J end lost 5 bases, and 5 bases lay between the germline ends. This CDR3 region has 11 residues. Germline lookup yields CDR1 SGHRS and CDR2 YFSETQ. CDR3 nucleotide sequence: TGCGCCAGCAGCTTTATGGACGAGCAGTACTTC. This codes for CASSFMDEQYF. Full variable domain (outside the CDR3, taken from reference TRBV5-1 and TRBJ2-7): KAGVTQTPRYLIKTRGQQVTLSCSPISGHRSVSWYQQTPGQGLQFLFEYFSETQRNKGNFPGRFSGRQFSNSRSEMNVSTLELGDSALYLCASSFMDEQYFGPGTRLTVT.

The CDR3 spells CASSPSGRNTGELFF. The CDR3 bases are TGTGCCAGCAGCCCCTCAGGGCGGAACACCGGGGAGCTGTTTTTT. The chain employs TRBV7-2 and TRBJ2-2; a weak D match, TRBD1 (5 bases). V was cut by 5 bases and J by 1 base, with 11 bases left in between. The CDR3 length is 15 residues. Germline CDR1 and CDR2: SGHTA and FQGNSA.

In nucleotides, the CDR3 is TGCGCCAGCAGCCTACAGGGAGAAGAGACCCAGTACTTC. Translating gives CASSLQGEETQYF. The chain combines TRBV5-1 with TRBJ2-5, with a possible D match to TRBD1 (6 bases). V lost 4 bases to trimming and J lost 3 bases, with 10 bases between them. Germline V gene sequence: CDR1 SGHRS, CDR2 YFSETQ. CDR3 length: 13 residues.

The CDR3 sequence: CASTSLALRRNEQFF. In DNA, the CDR3 is TGCGCCAGCACCTCTTTAGCTTTGCGGAGGAATGAGCAGTTCTTC. V usage is TRBV5-1 and J usage is TRBJ2-1; weak D call: TRBD2 (5 bases). CDR3 length: 15 amino acids. With 6 bases removed from V and 7 bases from J, the gap between germline ends came to 20 bases. The V gene's germline CDR1 is SGHRS and CDR2 YFSETQ.

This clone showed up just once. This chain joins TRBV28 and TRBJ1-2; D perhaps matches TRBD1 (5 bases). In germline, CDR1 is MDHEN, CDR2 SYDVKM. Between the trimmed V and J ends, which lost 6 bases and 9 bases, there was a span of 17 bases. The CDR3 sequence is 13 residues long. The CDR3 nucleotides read TGTGCCAGCAGGTTGGGACCGCAGTACCGCTACACCTTC. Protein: CASRLGPQYRYTF.

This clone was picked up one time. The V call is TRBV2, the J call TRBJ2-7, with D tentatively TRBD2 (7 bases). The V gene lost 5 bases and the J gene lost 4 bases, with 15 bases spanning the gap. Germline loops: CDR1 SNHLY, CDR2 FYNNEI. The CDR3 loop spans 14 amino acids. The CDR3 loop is CASSWRGGGYEQYF. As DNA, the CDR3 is TGTGCCAGCAGTTGGCGCGGGGGCGGGTACGAGCAGTACTTC.

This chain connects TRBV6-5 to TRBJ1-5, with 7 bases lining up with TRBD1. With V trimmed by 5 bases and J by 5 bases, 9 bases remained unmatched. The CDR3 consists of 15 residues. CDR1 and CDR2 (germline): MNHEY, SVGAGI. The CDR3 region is CASSPFDRAYQPQHF. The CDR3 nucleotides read TGTGCCAGCAGTCCCTTCGACAGGGCGTATCAGCCCCAGCATTTT.

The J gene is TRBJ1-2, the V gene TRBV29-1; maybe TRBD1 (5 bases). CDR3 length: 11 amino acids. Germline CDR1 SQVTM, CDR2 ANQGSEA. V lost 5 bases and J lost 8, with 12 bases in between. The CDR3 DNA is TGCAGCGTTTCCCGGGACTGGGGCTACACCTTC. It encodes CSVSRDWGYTF.

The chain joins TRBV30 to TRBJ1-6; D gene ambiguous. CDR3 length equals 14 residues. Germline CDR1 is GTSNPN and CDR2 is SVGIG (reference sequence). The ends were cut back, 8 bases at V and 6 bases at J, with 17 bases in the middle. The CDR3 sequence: CAGYDAPGNSPLHF. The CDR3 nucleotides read TGTGCCGGTTACGACGCGCCGGGTAATTCACCCCTCCACTTT.

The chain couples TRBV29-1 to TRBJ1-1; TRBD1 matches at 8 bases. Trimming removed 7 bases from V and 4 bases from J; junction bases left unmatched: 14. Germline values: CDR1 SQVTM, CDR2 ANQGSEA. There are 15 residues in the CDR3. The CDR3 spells CSALGQGGSSTEAFF. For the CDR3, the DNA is TGCAGCGCACTCGGACAGGGCGGAAGTAGCACTGAAGCTTTCTTT.

DNA for the CDR3: TGTGCCATCAGTGATAGACAGGCAGCCTATGGCTACACCTTC. As protein: CAISDRQAAYGYTF. V and J are TRBV10-3 and TRBJ1-2; D is possibly TRBD1 (6 bases). This CDR3 comprises 14 residues. The V end was cut by 3 bases, the J end by 4 bases, with 12 bases between. CDR1 is ENHRY and CDR2 is SYGVKD in the germline V gene.

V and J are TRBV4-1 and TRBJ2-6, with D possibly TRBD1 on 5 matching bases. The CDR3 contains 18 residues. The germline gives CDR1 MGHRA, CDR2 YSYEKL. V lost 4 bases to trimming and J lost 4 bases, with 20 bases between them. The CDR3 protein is CASSRTSLPLGGANVLTF. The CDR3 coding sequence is TGCGCCAGCAGCCGGACAAGTCTACCTTTAGGAGGGGCCAACGTCCTGACTTTC.

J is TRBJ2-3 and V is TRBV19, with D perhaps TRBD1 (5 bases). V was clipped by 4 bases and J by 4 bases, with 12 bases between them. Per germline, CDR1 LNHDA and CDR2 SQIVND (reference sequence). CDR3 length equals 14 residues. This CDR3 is CASSNRAGSDTQYF. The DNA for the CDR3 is TGTGCCAGTAGTAACAGAGCAGGGTCAGATACGCAGTATTTT.

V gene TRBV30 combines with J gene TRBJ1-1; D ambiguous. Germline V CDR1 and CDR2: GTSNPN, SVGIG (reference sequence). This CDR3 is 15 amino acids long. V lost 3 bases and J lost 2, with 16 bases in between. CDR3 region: CAWSAPRTKNTEAFF. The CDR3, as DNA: TGTGCCTGGAGCGCCCCTAGGACGAAAAACACTGAAGCTTTCTTT. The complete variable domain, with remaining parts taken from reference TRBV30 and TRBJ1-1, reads SQTIHQWPATLVQPVGSPLSLECTVEGTSNPNLYWYRQAAGRGLQLLFYSVGIGQISSEVPQNLSASRPQDRQFILSSKKLLLSDSGFYLCAWSAPRTKNTEAFFGQGTRLTVV.

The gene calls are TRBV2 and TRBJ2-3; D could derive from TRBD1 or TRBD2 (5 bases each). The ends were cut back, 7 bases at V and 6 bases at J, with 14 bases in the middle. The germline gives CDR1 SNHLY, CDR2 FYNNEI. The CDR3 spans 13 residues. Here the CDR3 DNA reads TGTGCCAGCACCGCAGGGACGGAGGATACGCAGTATTTT. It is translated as CASTAGTEDTQYF.